Sequencing of this T cell receptor beta chain was carried out in a study of T cell responses to AZD1222 COVID-19 vaccine. Study overall: Samples with a second dose at about 4 or about 12 weeks were pooled together.

With regard to this clone: Its antigen is not known.

The CDR3 is 12 amino acids. Trimming left V 0 bases short and J 4 bases short, with 4 bases between. The germline V gene encodes CDR1 LGHDT and CDR2 YNNKEL (reference sequence). Study-wide points: Among vaccine-associated CD4 TCRs, coverage spanned spike, with dominance at 160-218 and 743-854.

The protocol was immunoSEQ multiplex PCR, while the TCRdb copy is restricted to in-frame clones and leaves out a portion. The sample lists 200,000 or so clones; roughly 88% were seen once. The specimen was peripheral blood, collected on day 0 of AZD1222 vaccination. The receptor's source is an adult in good health. This chain uses TRBV3-1 (or the pseudogene TRBV3-2) with TRBJ2-7; D remains unclear. The CDR3 DNA is TGTGCCAGCAGCCAAGACGGATACGAGCAGTACTTC. Its protein is CASSQDGYEQYF.